The 17 T cell receptor beta chains below all came from one sample that was sequenced in a study of blood T cell repertoires in COVID-19. Sequenced by immunoSEQ multiplex PCR; TCRdb stores in-frame clones only, minus some. Counted here are 55,000 to 75,000 clones, about 87% occurring once; the ten biggest clones make up about 7%. The specimen was peripheral blood. The source of these receptors is a human donor with active COVID-19. The donor label of this sample is uncertain.

A few counts support this clone. V usage is TRBV24-1 and J usage is TRBJ2-3; D is perhaps TRBD2 (6 bases). The V gene's germline CDR1 is KGHDR and CDR2 SFDVKD. The CDR3 has 17 amino acids. With 3 bases removed from V and 3 bases from J, the gap between germline ends came to 18 bases. CDR3 DNA sequence: TGTGCCACCAGTGATGGTGCGGCGGGGCGAGGGACAGATACGCAGTATTTT. Its protein is CATSDGAAGRGTDTQYF.

This chain links TRBV18 with TRBJ2-7; 9 bases are shared with TRBD1. Germline V lookup: CDR1 KGHSH, CDR2 LQKENI. The CDR3 is made up of 15 amino acids. The V and J ends lost 3 bases and 3 bases, in that order; junction bases with no gene match: 6. CDR3 in DNA: TGTGCCAGCTCACCCAAGACAGGGGGAGACTACGAGCAGTACTTC. It specifies CASSPKTGGDYEQYF.

The rearrangement joins TRBV6-2 or TRBV6-3 to TRBJ1-1; D is unclear. V gave up 2 bases and J gave up 11 bases, with 9 bases separating them. Germline values: CDR1 MNHEY, CDR2 SVGEGT. The CDR3 sequence is 11 residues long. Here the CDR3 reads CASSYGPRAFF. The CDR3 DNA sequence: TGTGCCAGCAGTTACGGCCCTAGGGCTTTCTTT.

CDR3 sequence reads: CASSVEAGRGNEQFF. CDR3 nucleotides: TGTGCCAGCAGCGTAGAGGCGGGACGCGGCAATGAGCAGTTCTTC. The chain links TRBV9 to TRBJ2-1, with D tentatively TRBD2 (6 bases). V dropped 0 bases and J dropped 6 bases, with 13 bases sitting between them. Germline V gives CDR1 SGDLS, CDR2 YYNGEE. The CDR3 is 15 residues long. Full variable domain (remainder filled in from reference TRBV9 and TRBJ2-1): DSGVTQTPKHLITATGQRVTLRCSPRSGDLSVYWYQQSLDQGLQFLIQYYNGEERAKGNILERFSAQQFPDLHSELNLSSLELGDSALYFCASSVEAGRGNEQFFGPGTRLTVL.

V is TRBV2 and J is TRBJ2-7; unclear D gene. Looked up from germline, CDR1 is SNHLY and CDR2 is FYNNEI. With 5 bases removed from V and 0 bases from J, the gap between germline ends came to 11 bases. CDR3 length equals 14 residues. The CDR3 is CASSQAVSSYEQYF. As DNA, the CDR3 is TGTGCCAGCAGTCAGGCAGTTAGCTCCTACGAGCAGTACTTC. Full variable domain (outside the CDR3, taken from reference TRBV2 and TRBJ2-7): EPEVTQTPSHQVTQMGQEVILRCVPISNHLYFYWYRQILGQKVEFLVSFYNNEISEKSEIFDDQFSVERPDGSNFTLKIRSTKLEDSAMYFCASSQAVSSYEQYFGPGTRLTVT.

The chain recombines TRBV27 with TRBJ2-1; the match to TRBD2 covers 7 bases. CDR1 and CDR2 (germline): MNHEY, SMNVEV (reference sequence). After removal of 2 bases from V and 4 bases from J, the junction contained 5 bases not matched to a gene. The CDR3 totals 15 residues. In nucleotides, the CDR3 is TGTGCCAGCAGTTTACTGGCGGGGGTATACAATGAGCAGTTCTTC. It codes for CASSLLAGVYNEQFF.

The J gene is TRBJ1-5, the V gene TRBV28, with 8 bases that match TRBD1. The CDR3 is 15 amino acids. CDR1 is MDHEN and CDR2 is SYDVKM in the germline V gene. Trimming cost V 5 bases and J 6 bases; bases outside gene matches: 9. CDR3 in DNA: TGTGCCAGCAGTAGCGGGACAGGTCGGTTTCAGCCCCAGCATTTT. This sequence encodes CASSSGTGRFQPQHF. Combining the CDR3 with reference TRBV28 and TRBJ1-5 gives the whole variable domain DVKVTQSSRYLVKRTGEKVFLECVQDMDHENMFWYRQDPGLGLRLIYFSYDVKMKEKGDIPEGYSVSREKKERFSLILESASTNQTSMYLCASSSGTGRFQPQHFGDGTRLSIL.

The CDR3 nucleotides are TGCGCCAGCAGCGCCCGGGACTTCCCCTCCGAGCAGTACTTC. Residues: CASSARDFPSEQYF. The rearrangement links TRBV4-1 to TRBJ2-7, with a tentative D call TRBD2 (6 bases). V was shortened by 5 bases and J by 6 bases, with 17 bases between the two germline ends. The V gene's germline CDR1 is MGHRA and CDR2 YSYEKL. This CDR3 comprises 14 residues.

This clone has just a few counts. The CDR3 DNA is TGTGCCAGCAAAGTTGGGGGGAGGCTCACCGGGGAGCTGTTTTTT. Its protein product is CASKVGGRLTGELFF. The chain carries TRBV2 and TRBJ2-2; tentatively, D is TRBD2 (6 bases). Trimming removed 7 bases from V and 4 bases from J, with 16 bases in between. Per the germline V gene, CDR1 is SNHLY and CDR2 is FYNNEI. CDR3 length: 15 residues.

The J gene is TRBJ1-4, the V gene TRBV3-1 (or the pseudogene TRBV3-2); no definite D call. The CDR3 has 15 amino acids. Germline CDR1 LGHDT, CDR2 YNNKEL (reference sequence). V was shortened by 2 bases and J by 7 bases, with 14 bases between the two germline ends. CDR3 loop: CASSQRTPGGEKLFF. CDR3 coding DNA: TGTGCCAGCAGCCAAAGGACTCCCGGAGGTGAAAAACTGTTTTTT.

This clone was seen only once. The V call is TRBV6-5, the J call TRBJ1-2; D uncertain. This CDR3 is built from 12 residues. Trimming cost V 5 bases and J 0 bases, with 4 bases left between them. CDR1 MNHEY and CDR2 SVGAGI come from the germline V gene. The DNA of the CDR3 is TGTGCCAGCAGTCCGGCTAACTATGGCTACACCTTC. Translation gives CASSPANYGYTF.

The chain recombines TRBV25-1 with TRBJ2-1, with D tentatively TRBD1 (5 bases). The CDR3 has 15 amino acids. From germline, CDR1 is MGHDK and CDR2 SYGVNS. V gave up 4 bases and J gave up 2 bases, with 12 bases separating them. Here the CDR3 DNA reads TGTGCCAGCAGTGCCAGGGTTGTGACCTACAATGAGCAGTTCTTC. Protein product: CASSARVVTYNEQFF.

The J gene is TRBJ2-5, the V gene TRBV5-1, with D possibly being TRBD1 (6 bases). This CDR3 is 15 amino acids long. V dropped 4 bases and J dropped 5 bases, with 18 bases sitting between them. Germline-derived CDR1 and CDR2 are SGHRS and YFSETQ. CDR3: CASSAGQLAGETQYF. The CDR3 DNA follows: TGCGCCAGCAGCGCAGGACAGTTGGCCGGGGAGACCCAGTACTTC.

The chain joins TRBV10-3 to TRBJ1-2; possible D gene TRBD1, 5 bases. V was shortened by 0 bases and J by 0 bases, with 11 bases between the two germline ends. Germline CDR1 ENHRY, CDR2 SYGVKD. This CDR3 comprises 16 residues. The CDR3 region is CAISESLQDSNYGYTF. As DNA, the CDR3 is TGTGCCATCAGTGAGTCTTTACAGGATTCTAACTATGGCTACACCTTC.

This chain joins TRBV5-1 and TRBJ2-2; 9 bases align to TRBD1. CDR1 and CDR2 from the germline V gene are SGHRS and YFSETQ. Unmatched junction bases numbered 1, after V lost 0 bases and J lost 4 bases. The CDR3 contains 15 residues. This chain's CDR3 is CASSLATGGTGELFF. The CDR3, as DNA: TGCGCCAGCAGCTTGGCGACAGGGGGCACCGGGGAGCTGTTTTTT.

This chain uses TRBV29-1 with TRBJ2-7; TRBD2 is a possible D gene (6 bases). This CDR3 is built from 12 residues. Germline CDR1 reads SQVTM; CDR2 reads ANQGSEA. Trimming pared 6 bases from V and 5 bases from J, leaving 14 bases between. CDR3 coding DNA: TGCAGCGTGGCGGGACCTGGGGACGAGCAGTACTTC. Translating gives CSVAGPGDEQYF.

This clone was counted a single time. The V gene is TRBV7-8, the J gene TRBJ1-5, with no clear D. Germline V CDR1 and CDR2: SGHVS, FQNEAQ. Trimming pared 8 bases from V and 1 base from J, leaving 9 bases between. This CDR3 comprises 13 residues. CDR3 protein: CASQEGSNQPQHF. For the CDR3, the DNA is TGTGCCAGCCAAGAGGGCAGCAATCAGCCCCAGCATTTT.